The 27 T cell receptor beta chains given below trace back to one sample, sequenced in a study of CD8 T cells in Susac syndrome. Reverse transcription of about 0.45 to 1 ug RNA was performed with random hexamers. TCRdb called the immunoSEQ multiplex PCR reads again in MiXCR, with one record for every CDR3 protein. The sample includes just over 300,000 distinct CDR3 sequences, approximately 90% seen only once; the top ten take over 0.065%. Sequenced input: CD4+ T cells from PBMCs. The receptors shown here come from a human donor with multiple sclerosis.

The rearrangement joins TRBV7-9 to TRBJ1-3; TRBD1 matches at 7 bases. Losses at the gene ends were 5 bases for V and 2 bases for J; bases not matched to a gene: 9. CDR3 length equals 16 residues. Germline V gene lookup returns CDR1 SEHNR and CDR2 FQNEAQ (reference sequence). The CDR3 DNA reads as TGTGCCAGCAGCCGCGGGACAGTAGGGGCTGGAAACACCATATATTTT. Residues: CASSRGTVGAGNTIYF.

The CDR3: CAISEFTSRTYEQYF. The CDR3 bases are TGTGCCATCAGTGAGTTCACTAGTCGAACCTACGAGCAGTACTTC. This chain connects TRBV10-3 to TRBJ2-7; D is possibly TRBD2 (5 bases). V lost 1 base to trimming and J lost 2 bases, with 12 bases between them. The germline CDR1 and CDR2 sequences are ENHRY and SYGVKD. The length of the CDR3 is 15 residues.

This chain uses TRBV7-2 with TRBJ1-1; D not resolved. The CDR3 is made up of 14 amino acids. Germline CDR1 and CDR2: SGHTA and FQGNSA. Trimming stripped 2 bases from V and 1 base from J, with 8 bases between. The CDR3 coding sequence is TGTGCCAGCAGCTTATTCCCGACGAACACTGAAGCTTTCTTT. Amino acids: CASSLFPTNTEAFF.

This clonotype was recorded once. V usage is TRBV12-3 or TRBV12-4 and J usage is TRBJ2-7; TRBD1 matches at 7 bases. With 3 bases clipped from V and 2 bases from J, the junction kept 1 base outside the gene matches. The CDR3 runs 13 residues. DNA of the CDR3: TGTGCCAGCAGTTTCGACAGGGCCTACGAGCAGTACTTC. Translating it yields CASSFDRAYEQYF.

The chain uses TRBV19 and TRBJ1-2, with 7 bases fitting TRBD1. The trim removed 6 bases at V and 6 bases at J, leaving 10 bases unmatched. The CDR3 has 14 residues. The germline gives CDR1 LNHDA, CDR2 SQIVND (reference sequence). CDR3 sequence reads: CASSLDRARDGYTF. CDR3 in DNA: TGTGCCAGTAGCCTCGACAGGGCCAGGGATGGCTACACCTTC.

This clonotype was picked up a small number of times. One junction end disagrees with the germline gene, perhaps due to a read error. The chain couples TRBV7-7 to TRBJ2-2; D is ambiguous. This CDR3 contains 12 residues. In germline, CDR1 is SSHAT, CDR2 FNYEAQ (reference sequence). CDR3 residues: CASSLDFGELFF. Written as DNA, the CDR3 is TGTGCTAGCAGCTTAGATTTCGGGGAGCTGTTTTTT.

The CDR3 loop is CASSFRLAGTDTQYF. CDR3 sequence (DNA): TGTGCCAGCAGCTTTCGACTAGCGGGAACAGATACGCAGTATTTT. V usage is TRBV7-2 and J usage is TRBJ2-3; 11 bases map to TRBD2. CDR3 length: 15 amino acids. Germline-derived CDR1 and CDR2 are SGHTA and FQGNSA. V shed 3 bases and J 3 bases; nucleotides not matched to a gene: 2.

This clonotype showed up just once. The J gene is TRBJ1-5, the V gene TRBV23-1; 10 bases match TRBD1. TRBV23-1 carries the ORF label, with uncertain function. After removal of 4 bases from V and 2 bases from J, the junction contained 20 bases not matched to a gene. CDR3 length equals 21 residues. The CDR3 coding sequence is TGCGCCAGCAGTCTCCCTTACCCGGGACAGGGGAAGGTAGTTGGCAATCAGCCCCAGCATTTT. Translation: CASSLPYPGQGKVVGNQPQHF.

Only one count was recorded for this clonotype. The chain recombines TRBV7-3 with TRBJ2-3; D not certain. This CDR3 has 15 residues. The germline V gene encodes CDR1 SGHTA and CDR2 FQGTGA. The V end lost 0 bases, the J end lost 2 bases, and 9 bases lay between the germline ends. The CDR3 sequence: CASSLTGSPTDTQYF. In nucleotides, the CDR3 is TGTGCCAGCAGCTTAACGGGGTCCCCCACAGATACGCAGTATTTT.

The J gene is TRBJ1-2, the V gene TRBV12-3 or TRBV12-4, with D perhaps matching TRBD1 (6 bases). The ends were cut back, 6 bases at V and 8 bases at J, with 16 bases in the middle. This CDR3 is 13 amino acids long. The CDR3 spells CASSRRGAGGYTF. In DNA, the CDR3 is TGTGCCAGCAGCCGTAGGGGGGCTGGGGGCTACACCTTC.

The CDR3 DNA reads TGTGCCAGCAGCTTGGAACCCCTTGGGAACACTGAAGCTTTCTTT. Residues: CASSLEPLGNTEAFF. This chain uses TRBV5-4 with TRBJ1-1; no clear D gene. V was clipped by 0 bases and J by 1 base, with 10 bases between them. The CDR3 is made up of 15 amino acids. In germline, CDR1 is SGHNT, CDR2 YYREEE (reference sequence).

Written as DNA, the CDR3 is TGTGCCAGCAGCGTAGGGTCGTTAGCGGGAGGTTTCTACAATGAGCAGTTCTTC. This gives the protein CASSVGSLAGGFYNEQFF. The chain is built from TRBV9 and TRBJ2-1, with 10 bases matching TRBD2. The CDR3 sequence is 18 residues long. Looked up from germline, CDR1 is SGDLS and CDR2 is YYNGEE. V lost 0 bases and J lost 3; bases outside the gene matches: 9.

V usage is TRBV2 and J usage is TRBJ2-1; D unresolved. The CDR3 totals 13 residues. The V gene lost 2 bases and the J gene lost 6 bases, with 8 bases spanning the gap. CDR1 and CDR2 from the germline V gene are SNHLY and FYNNEI. The CDR3 loop is CASSEIPFNEQFF. In DNA form, the CDR3 reads TGTGCCAGCAGTGAAATCCCCTTCAATGAGCAGTTCTTC.

Here the CDR3 reads CASSSPFLTGTGGKERQFF. The CDR3 region has the DNA TGTGCCAGCAGCTCCCCATTTCTCACCGGGACAGGGGGCAAAGAGAGGCAGTTCTTC. This chain links TRBV7-9 with TRBJ2-1, with 12 bases identical to TRBD1. This CDR3 has 19 residues. The V gene's germline CDR1 is SEHNR and CDR2 FQNEAQ (reference sequence). J was trimmed by 12 bases and V by 4 bases; bases with no gene match: 22.

The CDR3 coding sequence is TGTGCCAGCAGTTACCCTGGGGCCTCGAACACTGAAGCTTTCTTT. Amino acid sequence: CASSYPGASNTEAFF. The chain joins TRBV6-5 to TRBJ1-1; tentative D call: TRBD1 (5 bases). The CDR3 is made up of 15 amino acids. The germline CDR1 and CDR2 sequences are MNHEY and SVGAGI. Trimming left V 2 bases short and J 1 base short, with 11 bases between.

CDR3 DNA sequence: TGTGCCAGCAGCGTGCCTAGCGGGAGTAATGAGCAGTTCTTC. Protein product: CASSVPSGSNEQFF. The gene calls are TRBV5-4 and TRBJ2-1, with 10 bases matching TRBD2. The germline gives CDR1 SGHNT, CDR2 YYREEE (reference sequence). This CDR3 has 14 amino acids. Germline trimming cut 4 bases from V and 7 bases from J; bases unmatched to any gene: 5.

The rearrangement joins TRBV2 to TRBJ1-5, with D possibly TRBD1 on 5 matching bases. Germline lookup yields CDR1 SNHLY and CDR2 FYNNEI. V was trimmed by 5 bases and J by 9 bases, leaving 14 bases between them. There are 13 residues in the CDR3. CDR3 coding DNA: TGTGCCAGCAGTCGGACAACGTTGAGGCCCCAGCATTTT. Residues: CASSRTTLRPQHF.

The gene calls are TRBV25-1 and TRBJ2-3; D not certain. The germline V gene encodes CDR1 MGHDK and CDR2 SYGVNS. The CDR3 length is 13 residues. The V end was cut by 2 bases, the J end by 3 bases, with 6 bases between. This CDR3 reads CASSEPPTDTQYF. CDR3 in DNA: TGTGCCAGCAGTGAACCTCCGACAGATACGCAGTATTTT.

The V and J genes are TRBV29-1 and TRBJ2-1; 9 nucleotides line up with TRBD2. The CDR3 is 16 amino acids. V dropped 1 base and J dropped 2; count of bases not matched to a gene: 6. CDR1 is SQVTM and CDR2 is ANQGSEA in the germline V gene. The CDR3 loop reads CSVEGGLAGTYNEQFF. The CDR3 DNA reads TGCAGCGTTGAAGGGGGACTAGCAGGAACCTACAATGAGCAGTTCTTC.

This sequence joins TRBV20-1 and TRBJ2-1; 7 nucleotides line up with TRBD2. Per germline, CDR1 DFQATT and CDR2 SNEGSKA (reference sequence). The CDR3 sequence is 17 residues long. Trimming removed 3 bases from V and 0 bases from J; junction bases left unmatched: 11. Here the CDR3 DNA reads TGCAGTGCTAGGTCAGGTAGCGGGCGCAGCTCCTACAATGAGCAGTTCTTC. Protein product: CSARSGSGRSSYNEQFF.

The chain combines TRBV20-1 with TRBJ2-3; D unresolved. The CDR3 runs to 11 residues. V gave up 4 bases and J gave up 5 bases, with 7 bases separating them. Germline V gene data show CDR1 as DFQATT and CDR2 as SNEGSKA (reference sequence). This chain's CDR3 is CSAMWGDTQYF. The CDR3 DNA is TGCAGTGCTATGTGGGGAGATACGCAGTATTTT.

The V call is TRBV2, the J call TRBJ2-5; D not certain. Trimming took 8 bases from V and 4 from J, leaving 11 bases between them. Germline V lookup: CDR1 SNHLY, CDR2 FYNNEI. This CDR3 has 12 residues. The CDR3 here is CASEYVGETQYF. The DNA of the CDR3 is TGTGCCAGCGAGTACGTTGGAGAGACCCAGTACTTC. The complete variable domain, with remaining parts taken from reference TRBV2 and TRBJ2-5, reads EPEVTQTPSHQVTQMGQEVILRCVPISNHLYFYWYRQILGQKVEFLVSFYNNEISEKSEIFDDQFSVERPDGSNFTLKIRSTKLEDSAMYFCASEYVGETQYFGPGTRLLVL.

The V and J genes are TRBV19 and TRBJ1-5, with 7 bases fitting TRBD1. Germline values: CDR1 LNHDA, CDR2 SQIVND (reference sequence). With 5 bases clipped from V and 4 bases from J, the junction kept 2 bases outside the gene matches. This CDR3 is 13 amino acids long. The CDR3 sequence: CASSSQGNQPQHF. In DNA form, the CDR3 reads TGTGCCAGTAGTTCACAGGGGAATCAGCCCCAGCATTTT.

The chain combines TRBV6-1 with TRBJ1-1, with a possible D match to TRBD1 (5 bases). Trimming left V 0 bases short and J 4 bases short, with 15 bases between. This CDR3 comprises 16 residues. Germline CDR1 MNHNS, CDR2 SASEGT. Here the CDR3 reads CASSEAQPGLGTEAFF. CDR3 nucleotide sequence: TGTGCCAGCAGTGAAGCCCAACCGGGGCTCGGCACTGAAGCTTTCTTT.

This clonotype was seen once. The CDR3 nucleotides read TGTGCCAGCAGTGAGGACAGGGGAAATGAAGCTTTCTTT. It translates to CASSEDRGNEAFF. J is TRBJ1-1 and V is TRBV25-1; 9 nucleotides agree with TRBD1. Trimming cost V 3 bases and J 7 bases; bases outside gene matches: 3. CDR3 length equals 13 residues. The germline V gene encodes CDR1 MGHDK and CDR2 SYGVNS.

V usage is TRBV19 and J usage is TRBJ1-5; 7 bases are shared with TRBD1. The CDR3 is 15 amino acids. Germline CDR1 is LNHDA and CDR2 is SQIVND (reference sequence). The V segment lost 8 bases and the J segment 6 bases; nucleotides outside the gene matches: 13. For the CDR3, the DNA is TGTGCCAGTCAGGGGGGGGTATTAAGTACTCAGCCCCAGCATTTT. Its protein product is CASQGGVLSTQPQHF.

The chain couples TRBV5-1 to TRBJ1-2, with D possibly matching TRBD1 (5 bases). V was clipped by 1 base and J by 2 bases, with 9 bases between them. The germline V gene has CDR1 SGHRS and CDR2 YFSETQ. The CDR3 runs 14 residues. The DNA for the CDR3 is TGCGCCAGCAGCTTGTGGGACTCCAACTATGGCTACACCTTC. It specifies CASSLWDSNYGYTF.